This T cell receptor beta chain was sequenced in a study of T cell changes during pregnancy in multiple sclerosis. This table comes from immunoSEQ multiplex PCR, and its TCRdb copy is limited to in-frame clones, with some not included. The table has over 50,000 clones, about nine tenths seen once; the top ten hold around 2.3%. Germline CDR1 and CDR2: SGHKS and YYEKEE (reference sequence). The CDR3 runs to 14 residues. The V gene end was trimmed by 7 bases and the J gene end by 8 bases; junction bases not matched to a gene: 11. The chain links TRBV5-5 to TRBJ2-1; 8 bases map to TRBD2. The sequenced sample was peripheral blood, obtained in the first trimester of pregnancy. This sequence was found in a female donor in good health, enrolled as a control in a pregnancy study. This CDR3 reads CASGPGGALDEQFF. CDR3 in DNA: TGTGCCAGCGGGCCGGGGGGGGCGTTGGATGAGCAGTTCTTC.